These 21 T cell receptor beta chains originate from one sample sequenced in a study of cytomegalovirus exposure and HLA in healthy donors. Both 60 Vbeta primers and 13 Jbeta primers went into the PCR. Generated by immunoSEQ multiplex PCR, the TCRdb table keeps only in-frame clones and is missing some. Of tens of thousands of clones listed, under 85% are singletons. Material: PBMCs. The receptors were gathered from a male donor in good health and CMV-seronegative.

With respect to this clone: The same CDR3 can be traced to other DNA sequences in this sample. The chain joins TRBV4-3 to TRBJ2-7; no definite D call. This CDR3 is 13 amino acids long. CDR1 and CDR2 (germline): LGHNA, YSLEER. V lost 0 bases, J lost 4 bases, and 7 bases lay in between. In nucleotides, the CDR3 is TGCGCCAGCAGCCAAGATAGGAGATACGAGCAGTACTTC. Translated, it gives CASSQDRRYEQYF.

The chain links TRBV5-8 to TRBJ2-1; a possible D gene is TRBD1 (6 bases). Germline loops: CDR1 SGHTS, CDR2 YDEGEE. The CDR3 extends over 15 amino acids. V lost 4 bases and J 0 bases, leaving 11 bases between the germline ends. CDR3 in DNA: TGTGCCAGCAGCATTGACAGGAGCTCCTACAATGAGCAGTTCTTC. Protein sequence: CASSIDRSSYNEQFF.

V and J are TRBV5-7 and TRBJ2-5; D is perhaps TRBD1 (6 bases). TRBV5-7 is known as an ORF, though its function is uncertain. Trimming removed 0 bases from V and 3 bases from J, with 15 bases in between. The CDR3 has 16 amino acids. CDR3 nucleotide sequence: TGTGCCAGCAGCTTGGCCGGGTCGGGACACGAAGAGACCCAGTACTTC. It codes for CASSLAGSGHEETQYF.

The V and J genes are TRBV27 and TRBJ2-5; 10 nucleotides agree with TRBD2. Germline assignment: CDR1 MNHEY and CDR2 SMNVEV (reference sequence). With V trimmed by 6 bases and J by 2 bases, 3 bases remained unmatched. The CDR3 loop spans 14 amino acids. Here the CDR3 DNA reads TGTGCCAGCAGCGGACTAGCGGTTCAAGAGACCCAGTACTTC. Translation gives CASSGLAVQETQYF.

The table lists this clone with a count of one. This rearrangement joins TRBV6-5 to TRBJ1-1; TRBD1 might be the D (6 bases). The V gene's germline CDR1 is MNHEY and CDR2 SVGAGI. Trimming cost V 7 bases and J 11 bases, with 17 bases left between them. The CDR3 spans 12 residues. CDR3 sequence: CASTLGGGAAFF. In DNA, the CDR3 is TGTGCCAGCACCCTCGGAGGGGGGGCCGCTTTCTTT.

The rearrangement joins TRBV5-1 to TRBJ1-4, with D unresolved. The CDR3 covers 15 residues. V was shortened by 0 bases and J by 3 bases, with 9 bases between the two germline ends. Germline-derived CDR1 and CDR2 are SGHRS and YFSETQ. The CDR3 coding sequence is TGCGCCAGCAGCTTGGAGGCGGCCCCTAATGAAAAACTGTTTTTT. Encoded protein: CASSLEAAPNEKLFF.

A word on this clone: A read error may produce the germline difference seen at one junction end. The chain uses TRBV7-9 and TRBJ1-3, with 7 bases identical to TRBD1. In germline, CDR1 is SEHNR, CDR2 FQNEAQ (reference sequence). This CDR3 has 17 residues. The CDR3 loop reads CSSSFLPGTADRNTIYF. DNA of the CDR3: TGTTCCAGCAGCTTCCTACCCGGGACAGCAGATCGAAACACCATATATTTT.

As DNA, the CDR3 is TGTGCCAGCAGTTACCTTGGGGCAAATCCTGGAAACACCATATATTTT. Translating gives CASSYLGANPGNTIYF. This chain connects TRBV6-5 to TRBJ1-3; D is perhaps TRBD1 (5 bases). CDR3 length equals 16 residues. Germline V gene sequence: CDR1 MNHEY, CDR2 SVGAGI. Trimming took 2 bases from V and 2 from J, leaving 13 bases between them.

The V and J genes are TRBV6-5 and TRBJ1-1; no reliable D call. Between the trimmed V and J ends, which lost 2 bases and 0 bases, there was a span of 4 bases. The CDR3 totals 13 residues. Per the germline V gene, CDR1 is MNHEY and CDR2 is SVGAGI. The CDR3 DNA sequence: TGTGCCAGCAGTTACGAGGTGAACACTGAAGCTTTCTTT. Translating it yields CASSYEVNTEAFF.

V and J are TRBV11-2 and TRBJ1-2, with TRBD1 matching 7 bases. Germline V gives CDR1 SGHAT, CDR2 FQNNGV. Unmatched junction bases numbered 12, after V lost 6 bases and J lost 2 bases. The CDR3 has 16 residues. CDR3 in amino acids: CASSPLMRGQNYGYTF. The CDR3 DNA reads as TGTGCCAGCAGTCCCCTTATGAGGGGACAGAACTATGGCTACACCTTC.

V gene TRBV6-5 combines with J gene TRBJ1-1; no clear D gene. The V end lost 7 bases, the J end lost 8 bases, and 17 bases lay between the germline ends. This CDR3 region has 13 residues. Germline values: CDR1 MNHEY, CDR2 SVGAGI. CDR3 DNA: TGTGCCAGCACTTCGGGGAGGAAGCGGGAAGCTTTCTTT. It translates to CASTSGRKREAFF.

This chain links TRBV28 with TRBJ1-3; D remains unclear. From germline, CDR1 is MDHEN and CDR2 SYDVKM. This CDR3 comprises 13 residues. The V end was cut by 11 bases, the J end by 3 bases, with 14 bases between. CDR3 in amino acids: CACTNNGGNTIYF. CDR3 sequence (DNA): TGTGCCTGCACGAATAACGGTGGAAACACCATATATTTT.

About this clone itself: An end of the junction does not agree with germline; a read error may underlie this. CDR3 in amino acids: CATSSYYSPLHF. The DNA of the CDR3 is TGTGCCACCAGCAGCTATTATTCACCCCTCCACTTT. The gene calls are TRBV15 and TRBJ1-6; no clear D. CDR1 LNHNV and CDR2 YYDKDF come from the germline V gene (reference sequence). The CDR3 contains 12 residues. The full variable domain, rest sourced from reference TRBV15 and TRBJ1-6, is DAMVIQNPRYQVTQFGKPVTLSCSQTLNHNVMYWYQQKSSQAPKLLFHYYDKDFNNEADTPDNFQSRRPNTSFCFLDIRSPGLGDTAMYLCATSSYYSPLHFGNGTRLTVT.

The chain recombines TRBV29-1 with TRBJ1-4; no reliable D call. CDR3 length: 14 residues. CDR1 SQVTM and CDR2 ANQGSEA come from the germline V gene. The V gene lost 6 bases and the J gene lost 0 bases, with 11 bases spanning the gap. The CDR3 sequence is CSVMYTTTNEKLFF. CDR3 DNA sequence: TGCAGCGTGATGTACACCACAACTAATGAAAAACTGTTTTTT. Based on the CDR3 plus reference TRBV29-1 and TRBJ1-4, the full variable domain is SAVISQKPSRDICQRGTSLTIQCQVDSQVTMMFWYRQQPGQSLTLIATANQGSEATYESGFVIDKFPISRPNLTFSTLTVSNMSPEDSSIYLCSVMYTTTNEKLFFGSGTQLSVL.

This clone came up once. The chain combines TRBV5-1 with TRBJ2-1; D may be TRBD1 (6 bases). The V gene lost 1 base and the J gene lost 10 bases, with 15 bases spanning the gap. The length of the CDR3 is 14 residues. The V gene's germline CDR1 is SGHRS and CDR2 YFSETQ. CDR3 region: CASSLRDTPGEQFF. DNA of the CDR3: TGCGCCAGCAGCTTGAGGGACACACCGGGAGAGCAGTTCTTC.

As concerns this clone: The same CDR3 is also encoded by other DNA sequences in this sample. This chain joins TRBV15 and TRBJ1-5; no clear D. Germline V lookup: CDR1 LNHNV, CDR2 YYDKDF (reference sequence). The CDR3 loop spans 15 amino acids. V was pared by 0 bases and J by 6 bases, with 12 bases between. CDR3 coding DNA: TGTGCCACCAGCAGAGACCGGGAAAATCTTCAGCCCCAGCATTTT. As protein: CATSRDRENLQPQHF.

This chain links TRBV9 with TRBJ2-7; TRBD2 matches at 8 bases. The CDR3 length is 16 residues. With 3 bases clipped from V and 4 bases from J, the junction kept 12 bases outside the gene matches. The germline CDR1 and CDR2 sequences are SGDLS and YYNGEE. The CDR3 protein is CASSEAPGGLGYEQYF. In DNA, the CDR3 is TGTGCCAGCAGCGAGGCCCCGGGAGGGCTTGGGTACGAGCAGTACTTC.

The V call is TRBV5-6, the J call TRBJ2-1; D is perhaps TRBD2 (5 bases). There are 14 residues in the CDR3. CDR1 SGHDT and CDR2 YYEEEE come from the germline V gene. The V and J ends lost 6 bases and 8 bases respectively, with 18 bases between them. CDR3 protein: CASNKLGIRDEQFF. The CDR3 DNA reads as TGTGCCAGCAACAAACTCGGGATTCGGGATGAGCAGTTCTTC.

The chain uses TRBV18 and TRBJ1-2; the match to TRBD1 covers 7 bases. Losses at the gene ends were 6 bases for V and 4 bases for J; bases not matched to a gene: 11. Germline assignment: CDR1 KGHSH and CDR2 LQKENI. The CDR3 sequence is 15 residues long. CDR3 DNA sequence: TGTGCCAGCTCCGGAGTGGGACAGTCTCTCTATGGCTACACCTTC. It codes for CASSGVGQSLYGYTF.

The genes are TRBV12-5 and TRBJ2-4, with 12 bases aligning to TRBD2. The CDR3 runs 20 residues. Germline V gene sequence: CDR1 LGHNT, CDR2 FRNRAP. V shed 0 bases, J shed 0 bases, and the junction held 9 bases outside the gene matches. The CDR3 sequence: CASGLVRLAGDVLAKNIQYF. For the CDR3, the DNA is TGTGCTAGTGGTTTGGTTCGACTAGCGGGAGACGTTTTAGCCAAAAACATTCAGTACTTC.

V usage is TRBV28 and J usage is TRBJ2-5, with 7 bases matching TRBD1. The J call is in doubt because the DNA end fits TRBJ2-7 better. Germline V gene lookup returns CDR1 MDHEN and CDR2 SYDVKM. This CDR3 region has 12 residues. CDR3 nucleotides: TGTGCCACTAGACAGGGATCCTACGAGCAGTACTTC. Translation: CATRQGSYEQYF.